The rows below give T cell receptor beta chains drawn from one sample of a study of T cells in Graves' hyperthyroidism and ophthalmopathy. TCRdb itself ran the multiplex PCR reads through MiXCR, one entry per CDR3 protein. The data show about 740,000 distinct CDR3 sequences, approximately 14% seen once. Sequencing was done on a sample of blood. These receptors all stem from a woman under 30 with Graves' hyperthyroidism. Each CDR3 is given with its conserved first and last residue. Each record gives: clone size, D gene, J gene, V gene, CDR3 protein, CDR3 DNA. The D gene is left open where the match is weak. Clone sizes are given selectively: once, few, many, or a class where the clone is expanded.

many | . | TRBJ2-3 | TRBV7-2 | CASSLAKGGSTDTQYF | TGTGCCAGCAGCTTAGCGAAGGGTGGGAGCACAGATACGCAGTATTTT
few | . | TRBJ2-3 | TRBV12-3/TRBV12-4 | CASSLVYTGDTQYF | TGTGCCAGCAGTTTAGTATACACAGGGGATACGCAGTATTTT
. | . | TRBJ1-4 | TRBV5-5 | CASSSGPTTNEKLFF | TGTGCCAGCAGCTCGGGACCGACAACTAATGAAAAACTGTTTTTT
many | . | TRBJ1-1 | TRBV12-3/TRBV12-4 | CASSLSSGATEAFF | TGTGCCAGCAGTTTATCCTCAGGGGCCACTGAAGCTTTCTTT
many | . | TRBJ2-1 | TRBV18 | CASGNMEWGNEQFF | TGTGCCAGCGGCAATATGGAATGGGGGAATGAGCAGTTCTTC
many | . | TRBJ2-5 | TRBV20-1 | CSASRGVIETQYF | TGCAGTGCTAGTCGTGGGGTCATAGAGACCCAGTACTTC
few | . | TRBJ1-5 | TRBV6-5 | CASSYSNVLGEPQHF | TGTGCCAGCAGTTACTCGAACGTCCTGGGGGAGCCCCAGCATTTT
. | TRBD2 | TRBJ2-2 | TRBV11-3 | CASSPPSPLAGGRRGTGELFF | TGTGCCAGCAGCCCCCCCTCCCCACTAGCGGGAGGGCGAAGGGGGACCGGGGAGCTGTTTTTT
few | TRBD2 | TRBJ2-1 | TRBV9 | CASSVVHGRTDEQFF | TGTGCCAGCAGCGTAGTGCACGGGAGGACCGATGAGCAGTTCTTC
. | . | TRBJ1-6 | TRBV27 | CASSLARVNNSPLHF | TGTGCCAGCAGTTTGGCCAGGGTAAATAATTCACCCCTCCACTTT
many | . | TRBJ2-2 | TRBV11-3 | CASSPRNRGPYGGELFF | TGTGCCAGCAGCCCGAGGAATAGGGGACCGTACGGCGGGGAGCTGTTTTTT
. | TRBD2 | TRBJ2-5 | TRBV6-5 | CASSYAPGLQETQYF | TGTGCCAGCAGTTACGCCCCGGGACTACAAGAGACCCAGTACTTC
. | . | TRBJ2-1 | TRBV20-1 | CSGAPPPPYNEQFF | TGCAGTGGAGCCCCACCCCCCCCATACAATGAGCAGTTCTTC
few | . | TRBJ2-3 | TRBV28 | CASSEPSTDTQYF | TGTGCCAGCAGTGAACCTAGCACAGATACGCAGTATTTT
many | . | TRBJ1-1 | TRBV3-1 | CASTQQWNTEAFF | TGTGCCAGCACCCAACAGTGGAACACTGAAGCTTTCTTT
many | . | TRBJ1-1 | TRBV6-2/TRBV6-3 | CASSSGGVITEAFF | TGTGCCAGCAGCTCCGGGGGAGTAATAACTGAAGCTTTCTTT
few | . | TRBJ2-3 | TRBV5-8 | CASSHIDSGKDTQYF | TGTGCCAGCAGCCACATAGACTCGGGCAAAGATACGCAGTATTTT
many | . | TRBJ2-2 | TRBV27 | CASSLRLRTRDTGELFF | TGTGCCAGCAGTTTAAGATTAAGAACTAGGGACACCGGGGAGCTGTTTTTT
. | TRBD2 | TRBJ2-5 | TRBV27 | CASSQLAGVVETQYF | TGTGCCAGCAGCCAACTAGCGGGAGTGGTGGAGACCCAGTACTTC
. | TRBD2 | TRBJ2-1 | TRBV4-1 | CASSHPRSSGSAEQFF | TGCGCCAGCAGCCACCCCCGATCTAGCGGGAGCGCTGAGCAGTTCTTC
many | TRBD1 | TRBJ1-2 | TRBV30 | CAWSGVGQGDGYTF | TGTGCCTGGAGTGGTGTGGGACAGGGAGACGGCTACACCTTC
. | . | TRBJ2-2 | TRBV11-2 | CASGSAGELFF | TGTGCCAGCGGGTCTGCCGGGGAGCTGTTTTTT
many | . | TRBJ1-5 | TRBV28 | CASLPWISNQPQHF | TGTGCCAGCCTTCCTTGGATTAGCAATCAGCCCCAGCATTTT